This TCR beta chain was obtained from a study of vaccination effects on CD4 cells after COVID-19. Across the whole study: A density of fewer than 2.5 million PBMC per well was used; these cells were cultured with roughly 10 IU/ml IL-2 and approximately 10 ug/ml peptides.

This table comes from immunoSEQ multiplex PCR, and its TCRdb copy is limited to in-frame clones, with some not included. Counted here are 45,000 to 60,000 clones, around three quarters occurring once; the ten biggest clones make up less than 4%. The table lists this clone with a count of one. The antigen remains unidentified. General study findings and limits: Early post-infection timepoints were absent, and convalescent patients were few.

Around day 10 of culture, CD4+ T cells were separated out. Researchers swapped half the medium for IL-2 medium on both days 3 and 7. Looked up from germline, CDR1 is KGHSH and CDR2 is LQKENI. This CDR3 is 14 amino acids long. The V end lost 3 bases, the J end lost 9 bases, and 15 bases lay between the germline ends. The V and J genes are TRBV18 and TRBJ1-3, with D perhaps TRBD1 (6 bases). The sequencing here drew on CD4+ T cells from PBMCs cultured without peptide, taken before COVID-19 vaccination. This receptor was taken from a human donor who received a COVID-19 vaccine. Here the CDR3 reads CASSPSTGSGTIYF. CDR3 nucleotides: TGTGCCAGCTCACCCTCAACAGGGTCCGGCACCATATATTTT.